This T cell receptor beta chain was recorded in a study of breast tumors, draining lymph nodes, adjacent tissues. Study observations and caveats: Findings are consistent with lymph node origin and intratumoral expansion of most tumor T cells. Tumor T cell lymph node origin was a supported hypothesis, not proven. Tumor and nontumor repertoires were significantly more similar in luminal-like than in basal-like breast cancer.

This clonotype was observed many times. Its cognate antigen is unknown. TCRdb reprocessed the multiplex PCR reads with MiXCR, giving one entry per CDR3 protein. Of some 49,000 distinct CDR3 sequences in the sample, around 23% are singletons; the top ten hold more than 6.5%. The source is a female donor with breast cancer. Some clones in this sample may be carry-over from other donors' samples. The sequenced sample consisted of breast tumor tissue.

This chain's CDR3 is CASSYGLAGYYGYTF. The CDR3 DNA sequence: TGTGCCAGCAGTTACGGGTTGGCAGGCTACTATGGCTACACCTTC. The V and J genes are TRBV6-5 and TRBJ1-2; no reliable D call. V lost 2 bases and J lost 3, with 13 bases in between. The V gene's germline CDR1 is MNHEY and CDR2 SVGAGI. This CDR3 is 15 amino acids long.